This TCR beta chain derives from a study of shared clonotypes between healthy human individuals. Background on the study: Every donor yielded three CD4 naive, three CD4 memory, two CD8 naive and one CD8 memory plate. Overall study findings and caveats: Estimated richness values were generally larger in naive subsets than in memory subsets.

TCRdb's copy holds only in-frame clones and misses some; the assay was immunoSEQ multiplex PCR. Counted here are hundreds of thousands of clones, approximately 96% occurring once; the ten biggest clones make up less than 0.13%. Concerning this clone itself: Its target is unknown.

The V gene's germline CDR1 is MNHEY and CDR2 SMNVEV (reference sequence). The CDR3 consists of 15 residues. V dropped 6 bases and J dropped 4 bases, with 18 bases sitting between them. The naive CD8 fraction comprised CD45RO-negative cells positively selected for CCR7 and excluded terminally differentiated effector memory CD45RA+ cells. J is TRBJ2-5 and V is TRBV27; the D gene could be TRBD1 or TRBD2 (5 bases each). The source material was naive CD8+ T cells sorted from blood. The source is a woman aged 25 to 39 in good health. The CDR3 DNA sequence: TGTGCCAGCAGCCCAAGACAGACTATGAGAGAGACCCAGTACTTC. Translation: CASSPRQTMRETQYF.